Listed below are T cell receptor beta chains from one sample, sequenced in a study of regulatory T cells in long-lasting Graves disease. Each CDR3 protein gets one entry after TCRdb re-called the multiplex PCR reads with MiXCR. This table holds some 250,000 distinct CDR3 sequences, 15% to 20% found once. A further study also used this sample, focusing on T cells in Graves' hyperthyroidism and ophthalmopathy.

The sequencing here drew on peripheral blood mononuclear cells (PBMCs), taken at new diagnosis, from a patient treated with antithyroid drugs. The receptors were sampled from a woman aged 25 to 45 with Graves disease. Both conserved end residues are part of each CDR3. The D gene is left open where the match is weak. The listing skips clone size in some rows; elsewhere it reads once, few, many or a size class.

v_gene,j_gene,d_gene,abundance,CDR3aa,CDR3nt
TRBV18,TRBJ2-3,TRBD2,many,CASSPGLAGGPSTDTQYF,TGTGCCAGCTCACCTGGGCTAGCGGGGGGGCCGAGCACAGATACGCAGTATTTT
TRBV10-3,TRBJ2-5,TRBD1,many,CAISESIATGTGVQETQYF,TGTGCCATCAGTGAGTCGATCGCCACCGGGACAGGGGTGCAAGAGACCCAGTACTTC
TRBV12-3/TRBV12-4,TRBJ1-2,TRBD1,-,CASSPRQGGGYTF,TGTGCCAGCAGTCCCCGGCAGGGGGGTGGCTACACCTTC
TRBV5-1,TRBJ2-5,TRBD1,many,CASSEGQLETQYF,TGCGCCAGCAGCGAGGGACAGTTGGAGACCCAGTACTTC
TRBV9,TRBJ2-3,-,-,CASSQADSSTDTQYF,TGTGCCAGCAGTCAAGCGGACTCCAGCACAGATACGCAGTATTTT
TRBV11-2,TRBJ2-5,-,few,CASSASGGKIETQYF,TGTGCCAGCAGCGCCTCCGGGGGAAAAATAGAGACCCAGTACTTC
TRBV10-3,TRBJ1-5,-,-,CASGGGTNQPQHF,TGTGCCAGCGGTGGGGGCACCAATCAGCCCCAGCATTTT
TRBV18,TRBJ2-7,TRBD1,-,CASSRGQDYEQYF,TGTGCCAGCTCACGGGGACAGGATTACGAGCAGTACTTC
TRBV10-3,TRBJ2-1,-,many,CATSEGRNNEQFF,TGTGCCACCAGCGAGGGGAGAAACAATGAGCAGTTCTTC
TRBV20-1,TRBJ1-1,TRBD1,many,CSAPDEPGTGRTEAFF,TGCAGTGCCCCGGATGAGCCCGGGACAGGGAGGACTGAAGCTTTCTTT
TRBV20-1,TRBJ1-5,-,many,CSATQGSNQPQHF,TGCAGTGCTACACAGGGTTCCAATCAGCCCCAGCATTTT
TRBV12-3/TRBV12-4,TRBJ2-5,TRBD2,many,CASKGISGGAQETQYF,TGTGCCAGTAAGGGAATAAGCGGGGGGGCCCAAGAGACCCAGTACTTC
TRBV7-2,TRBJ2-4,TRBD1,many,CASSSQGERVKNIQYF,TGTGCCAGCAGCTCGCAGGGGGAGAGAGTCAAAAACATTCAGTACTTC
TRBV10-3,TRBJ2-3,TRBD2,many,CAISELLATDTQYF,TGTGCCATCAGTGAGCTACTAGCGACAGATACGCAGTATTTT
TRBV7-6,TRBJ2-7,-,-,CASSLMEEQYF,TGTGCCAGCAGCTTAATGGAGGAGCAGTACTTC
TRBV27,TRBJ1-6,TRBD1,many,CASRDRGYSPLHF,TGTGCCAGCAGAGACAGGGGTTATTCACCCCTCCACTTT
TRBV7-2,TRBJ2-1,-,-,CATPGQSSYNEQFF,TGTGCCACCCCCGGGCAGAGCTCCTACAATGAGCAGTTCTTC
TRBV28,TRBJ2-7,TRBD2,few,CASSPYGRAFFSYEQYF,TGTGCCAGCAGCCCATACGGGAGGGCCTTCTTCTCCTACGAGCAGTACTTC
TRBV7-2,TRBJ2-3,TRBD2,-,CASKGLAGGPTDTQYF,TGTGCCAGCAAAGGACTAGCGGGGGGGCCCACAGATACGCAGTATTTT
TRBV6-2/TRBV6-3,TRBJ2-1,TRBD1,few,CALNPGQGRGNEQFF,TGTGCCTTGAACCCGGGACAGGGAAGAGGCAATGAGCAGTTCTTC
TRBV5-1,TRBJ1-6,-,many,CASSKSQGPPSSYNSPLHF,TGCGCCAGCAGCAAATCGCAGGGCCCCCCGAGCTCCTATAATTCACCCCTCCACTTT
TRBV5-5,TRBJ1-2,TRBD1,many,CASSMDRVGGYTF,TGTGCCAGCAGCATGGACAGGGTGGGAGGCTACACCTTC
TRBV9,TRBJ1-2,-,many,CASSVGWGSYGYTF,TGTGCCAGCAGCGTAGGTTGGGGCTCCTATGGCTACACCTTC
TRBV5-1,TRBJ1-2,-,many,CASSLSGIGNGYTF,TGCGCCAGCAGCTTGTCAGGGATTGGGAATGGCTACACCTTC
TRBV19,TRBJ2-5,-,many,CASSIDSWGPTSNQYF,TGTGCCAGTAGTATAGACAGCTGGGGCCCTACTAGCAACCAGTACTTC
TRBV6-1,TRBJ1-1,TRBD1,many,CAVRTGSKNTEAFF,TGTGCCGTTCGGACAGGTTCGAAAAACACTGAAGCTTTCTTT
TRBV18,TRBJ1-2,-,many,CASSPPSEIYGYTF,TGTGCCAGCTCACCACCGTCGGAGATCTATGGCTACACCTTC
TRBV10-3,TRBJ2-7,-,many,CAISDNYEQYF,TGTGCCATCAGCGATAACTACGAGCAGTACTTC
TRBV18,TRBJ1-1,-,many,CASSPPAVGFPEAFF,TGTGCCAGCTCACCACCGGCAGTTGGGTTTCCTGAAGCTTTCTTT
TRBV5-1,TRBJ2-5,TRBD2,many,CASSQGLADREETQYF,TGCGCCAGCAGCCAGGGACTAGCGGACCGGGAAGAGACCCAGTACTTC
TRBV6-1,TRBJ2-3,-,few,CASSRTSTDTQYF,TGTGCCAGCAGTCGGACCTCAACAGATACGCAGTATTTT
TRBV5-1,TRBJ2-1,TRBD2,-,CASSMTSGGVYNEQFF,TGCGCCAGCAGCATGACTAGCGGGGGAGTATACAATGAGCAGTTCTTC